These T cell receptor beta chains were read from a single sample in a study of T-cell reconstitution after alpha-beta-depleted transplantation in children. TCRdb re-called the PCR reads through MiXCR, storing one row per CDR3 protein. The sample comprises 800,000 to 1,000,000 distinct CDR3 sequences, about 31% of which are singletons, and 28% rests with the top ten. The sample was PBMCs, mostly from graft donor cells, taken 360 days after TCRalphabeta/CD19-depleted stem cell transplant. The receptors come from a boy less than two years old who had a stem cell transplant for SCID, so the T cells may come from the graft donor. Both conserved end residues are part of each CDR3. Each record gives: V gene, clone size, J gene, D gene, CDR3 protein, CDR3 DNA. The D gene is left open where the match is weak. Size is omitted from some rows. Given values are once, few, many or a class for expanded clones.

TRBV25-1	-	TRBJ2-1	-	CASSDLIEQFF	TGTGCCAGCAGTGATTTGATTGAGCAGTTCTTC
TRBV10-3	few	TRBJ1-1	TRBD1	CAISRDRNSEAFF	TGTGCCATCAGCCGGGACAGGAACTCTGAAGCTTTCTTT
TRBV11-2	-	TRBJ2-7	TRBD1	CASSPQIYVGQGSSYEQYF	TGTGCCAGCAGCCCCCAAATATACGTGGGACAGGGAAGCTCCTACGAGCAGTACTTC
TRBV27	-	TRBJ2-3	-	CASSPGQLSSTDTQYF	TGTGCCAGCAGTCCTGGACAGCTCTCTAGCACAGATACGCAGTATTTT
TRBV4-3	-	TRBJ2-1	-	CASSQGLGRHNEQFF	TGCGCCAGCAGCCAAGGCCTTGGACGGCACAATGAGCAGTTCTTC
TRBV6-5	-	TRBJ2-7	-	CASSSIGTTGGGGNEQYF	TGTGCCAGCAGTTCCATTGGGACTACGGGGGGAGGGGGCAACGAGCAGTACTTC
TRBV20-1	few	TRBJ2-7	TRBD2	CSAHPGGNSYEQYF	TGCAGTGCTCATCCCGGGGGGAACTCCTACGAGCAGTACTTC
TRBV29-1	-	TRBJ2-7	TRBD2	CSVEIAGRDYEQYF	TGCAGCGTTGAAATAGCGGGACGGGACTACGAGCAGTACTTC
TRBV5-1	few	TRBJ2-5	-	CASSPPTRSETQYF	TGCGCCAGCAGCCCGCCTACTAGAAGTGAGACCCAGTACTTC
TRBV6-5	many	TRBJ2-1	-	CASSYGSRINEQFF	TGTGCCAGCAGTTACGGGTCCAGGATCAATGAGCAGTTCTTC
TRBV5-5	few	TRBJ2-1	-	CASSHGRIEGGNEQFF	TGTGCCAGCAGCCATGGACGGATAGAGGGGGGCAATGAGCAGTTCTTC
TRBV20-1	-	TRBJ2-5	TRBD2	CSARPLAGGRETQYF	TGCAGTGCTAGACCACTAGCGGGGGGCAGAGAGACCCAGTACTTC
TRBV5-1	-	TRBJ2-7	TRBD1	CASSVTGYGYEQYF	TGCGCCAGCAGCGTGACAGGGTACGGCTACGAGCAGTACTTC
TRBV5-1	-	TRBJ1-6	-	CASSGDPYNSPLHF	TGCGCCAGCAGCGGGGATCCTTATAATTCACCCCTCCACTTT
TRBV11-2	-	TRBJ2-5	-	CASSFGAGQLQETQYF	TGTGCCAGCAGCTTTGGGGCGGGACAACTACAAGAGACCCAGTACTTC
TRBV5-8	few	TRBJ2-4	-	CASSLAPGYLAKNIQYF	TGTGCCAGCAGCTTGGCGCCGGGATACCTAGCCAAAAACATTCAGTACTTC
TRBV11-2	-	TRBJ2-5	TRBD2	CASSFGTSGVVRETQYF	TGTGCCAGCAGCTTCGGGACTAGCGGGGTCGTACGAGAGACCCAGTACTTC
TRBV3-1	few	TRBJ2-3	TRBD2	CASSLAGGAPTDTQYF	TGTGCCAGCAGCCTTGCGGGGGGGGCCCCGACAGATACGCAGTATTTT
TRBV28	-	TRBJ1-1	-	CASSLKQLEAFF	TGTGCCAGCAGTTTAAAACAGCTTGAAGCTTTCTTT
TRBV28	-	TRBJ2-5	-	CASSWDYTRRGWMGETQYF	TGTGCCAGCAGTTGGGATTACACTCGCAGGGGCTGGATGGGGGAGACCCAGTACTTC
TRBV28	-	TRBJ2-2	-	CASSFLRTARGTGELFF	TGTGCCAGCAGTTTTCTTAGGACGGCTCGGGGCACCGGGGAGCTGTTTTTT
TRBV12-3/TRBV12-4	-	TRBJ2-6	-	CASRTPTSGANVLTF	TGTGCCAGCAGGACACCAACCTCTGGGGCCAACGTCCTGACTTTC
TRBV7-9	few	TRBJ1-4	-	CASSAKTGETTNEKLFF	TGTGCCAGCAGCGCAAAAACAGGAGAGACAACTAATGAAAAACTGTTTTTT
TRBV6-1	-	TRBJ2-5	TRBD1	CASRPGQGWWLQETQYF	TGTGCCAGCAGACCCGGACAGGGTTGGTGGTTGCAAGAGACCCAGTACTTC
TRBV4-1	-	TRBJ2-3	TRBD2	CASSLREGGGPQDTQYF	TGCGCCAGCAGCCTCAGGGAAGGCGGGGGGCCTCAAGATACGCAGTATTTT
TRBV27	-	TRBJ2-7	-	CASSPQGHHYEQYF	TGTGCCAGCAGTCCACAGGGTCACCACTACGAGCAGTACTTC
TRBV7-2	few	TRBJ2-2	TRBD2	CASSLTPGLAGVGELFF	TGTGCCAGCAGCTTAACACCGGGACTAGCGGGGGTCGGGGAGCTGTTTTTT
TRBV7-8	few	TRBJ2-1	-	CASRTITNEQFF	TGTGCCAGCCGGACTATCACCAATGAGCAGTTCTTC
TRBV7-9	-	TRBJ2-1	-	CATPPGFF	TGTGCCACCCCCCCAGGGTTCTTC
TRBV28	-	TRBJ2-4	TRBD1	CASSPRDRGRLAKNIQYF	TGTGCCAGCAGCCCCCGGGACAGGGGGCGCCTGGCCAAAAACATTCAGTACTTC
TRBV5-1	-	TRBJ2-5	TRBD2	CASSLMGLATQETQYF	TGCGCCAGCAGCTTGATGGGACTAGCGACCCAAGAGACCCAGTACTTC
TRBV28	-	TRBJ2-5	-	CASSSLGKEQETQYF	TGTGCCAGCAGTTCCCTCGGAAAGGAGCAAGAGACCCAGTACTTC
TRBV4-2	many	TRBJ2-1	-	CASSQDLRGAYNEQFF	TGTGCCAGCAGCCAAGATCTTCGGGGGGCGTACAATGAGCAGTTCTTC
TRBV5-1	-	TRBJ2-7	TRBD2	CASSPNVAGGLYEQYF	TGCGCCAGCAGCCCCAACGTAGCGGGGGGACTCTACGAGCAGTACTTC
TRBV6-1	few	TRBJ2-1	TRBD1	CASTFSSAQGDEQFF	TGTGCCAGCACCTTTAGCAGTGCACAGGGGGATGAGCAGTTCTTC
TRBV12-3/TRBV12-4	-	TRBJ2-7	TRBD1	CASSPHQDRVHEQYF	TGTGCCAGCAGTCCCCATCAAGACAGGGTCCACGAGCAGTACTTC
TRBV6-5	few	TRBJ1-4	TRBD1	CASSYPGQGREFNEKLFF	TGTGCCAGCAGTTACCCCGGACAGGGAAGGGAGTTTAATGAAAAACTGTTTTTT
TRBV24-1	few	TRBJ2-7	-	CATSDSSARLYEQYF	TGTGCCACCAGTGATTCCTCGGCCAGGCTCTACGAGCAGTACTTC
TRBV19	few	TRBJ2-1	TRBD2	CASSLRLAGSYNEQFF	TGTGCCAGTAGTCTTCGACTAGCGGGGAGCTACAATGAGCAGTTCTTC
TRBV5-5	-	TRBJ1-2	-	CASSFTSFYGYTF	TGTGCCAGCAGCTTTACCAGTTTCTATGGCTACACCTTC
TRBV6-2/TRBV6-3	few	TRBJ1-5	TRBD1	CASSYPDRVGNQPQHF	TGTGCCAGCAGTTACCCGGACAGGGTGGGCAATCAGCCCCAGCATTTT
TRBV7-2	few	TRBJ2-5	-	CASSFFGGGPETQYF	TGTGCCAGCAGCTTCTTCGGTGGGGGCCCAGAGACCCAGTACTTC
TRBV5-1	many	TRBJ2-7	TRBD1	CASSWGTVSLFYEQYF	TGCGCCAGCAGCTGGGGGACAGTGAGTCTGTTCTACGAGCAGTACTTC
TRBV10-3	few	TRBJ2-1	TRBD2	CAISDGGGEQFF	TGTGCCATCAGTGATGGGGGGGGTGAGCAGTTCTTC
TRBV7-2	-	TRBJ2-2	TRBD1	CASSFPGQFTGELFF	TGTGCCAGCAGCTTCCCGGGACAGTTCACCGGGGAGCTGTTTTTT
TRBV20-1	-	TRBJ1-5	TRBD1	CSARHRDRSGDQPQHF	TGCAGTGCTAGACATAGGGACAGAAGTGGGGATCAGCCCCAGCATTTT
TRBV10-3	-	TRBJ2-7	-	CAITSGGDSSYEQYF	TGTGCCATCACCTCAGGGGGGGACTCCTCCTACGAGCAGTACTTC